Given below is one T cell receptor beta chain in context. Its antigen is unknown. The input lacks base qualities; no much larger clone sits a single base away. Taken from cysteine to phenylalanine, the CDR3 has 13 residues. Only the CDR3 part of the read is kept: 39 bases, read in frame from the first base. V is shortened by 3 bases, J by 2 bases, and the region joining them spans 7 bases. In the germline V gene, CDR1 corresponds to MDHEN and CDR2 to SYDVKM. This sample stems from a study of blood T cell repertoires in COVID-19 (dated by TCRdb to between 2020 and 2021). Regarding the complete study: Samples from collaborators originated in the United States, Italy and Spain and spanned both the acute and convalescent phases of COVID-19. The prospective study material was composed of cDNA or gDNA derived from T cells, B-cell-depleted T cells, or PBMCs. The dataset comprised deeply sampled blood TCRbeta repertoires from subjects exposed to, actively infected with, or recovered from COVID-19. The repertoires were made available in a free public database intended to serve as a resource for research on the immune response to SARS-CoV-2. The samples were drawn from the first 160 participants of the ongoing ImmuneRACE study and from 1,254 subjects provided by 6 global collaborators. Sample metadata almost always included a de-identified subject ID, COVID-19 status, age in years and sex. Where available, HLA class I and class II types were taken from metadata supplied by the sample provider and were not determined by assay-based typing. General findings and caveats noted by the study authors: How much clinical and demographic metadata was included differed by source and by participant, and the metadata was provided uncurated.

One collaborating source in Seattle enrolled patients during active infection and followed them longitudinally through the course of disease. Each collaborating institution followed its own protocols to collect whole blood in K2EDTA tubes. For TCRbeta analysis, collaborator samples were shipped as frozen whole blood, as isolated PBMCs, or as DNA extracted from either sample type. TCRbeta CDR3 regions were amplified from genomic DNA using the immunoSEQ Assay, a bias-controlled multiplex PCR. The paper's data handling went like this. The number of nucleated cells in each sample was estimated from the amplification of reference gene primers within the assay. To quantify the absolute abundance of each unique TCRbeta CDR3 rearrangement, sequence reads were collapsed and filtered. For each sample, productive Simpson clonality was calculated as the square root of Simpson's diversity index across productive rearrangements. This is the immuneACCESS table as TCRdb keeps it, with only in-frame sequences that have V and J called. A part of the clones is gone; compared with another copy, unresolved V genes explain less than half, and the rest is unexplained. V, J and clone size reflect that table, while D and trimming were determined from the DNA. Within this sample are some 130,000 clones, with around nine tenths of them counted one time only. The top ten clonotypes cover approximately 10% of the sample.

The sequence is built from TRBV28 and TRBJ1-2; the D segment cannot be called with confidence. The specimen sequenced was peripheral blood. This receptor was taken from a woman in her 70s with COVID-19, enrolled during active disease. The CDR3 corresponds to CASSFSRNYGYTF. The DNA sequence follows: TGTGCCAGCAGTTTTAGCAGAAACTATGGCTACACCTTC.